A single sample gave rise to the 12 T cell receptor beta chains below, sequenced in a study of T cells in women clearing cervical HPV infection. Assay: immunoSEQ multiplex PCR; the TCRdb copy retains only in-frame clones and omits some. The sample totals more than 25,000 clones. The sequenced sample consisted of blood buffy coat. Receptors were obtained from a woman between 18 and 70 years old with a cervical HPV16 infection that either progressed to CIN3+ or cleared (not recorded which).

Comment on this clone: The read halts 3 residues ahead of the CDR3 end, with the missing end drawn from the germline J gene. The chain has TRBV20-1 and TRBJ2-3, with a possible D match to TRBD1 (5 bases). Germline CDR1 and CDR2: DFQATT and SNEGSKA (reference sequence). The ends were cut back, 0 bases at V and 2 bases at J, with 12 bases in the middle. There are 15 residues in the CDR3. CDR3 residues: CSAREDDRYTDTQYF. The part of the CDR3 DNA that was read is TGCAGTGCTAGAGAGGACGACAGATACACAGATACG.

The covered CDR3 bases are TGTGCCAGTAGTATGAACATGGACTCATACAATGTCGCCAATCAGCCG. As protein: CASSMNMDSYNVANQP. The whole CDR3 sequence reads CASSMNMDSYNVANQPQYF. J is TRBJ2-3 and V is TRBV19, with a weak D call TRBD2 (5 bases). The read ends 3 residues early relative to the CDR3; the germline J gene fills the gap. Germline lookup yields CDR1 LNHDA and CDR2 SQIVND (reference sequence). This CDR3 has 19 residues.

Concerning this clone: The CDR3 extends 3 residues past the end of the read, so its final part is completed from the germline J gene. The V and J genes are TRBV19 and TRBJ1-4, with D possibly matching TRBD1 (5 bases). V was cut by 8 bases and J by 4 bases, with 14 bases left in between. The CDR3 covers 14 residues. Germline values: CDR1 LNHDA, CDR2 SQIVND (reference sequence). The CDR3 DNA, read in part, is TGTGCCAGTGCTGCCCAGGGCGGTAATGAAAAA. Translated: CASAAQGGNEK. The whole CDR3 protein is CASAAQGGNEKLFF.

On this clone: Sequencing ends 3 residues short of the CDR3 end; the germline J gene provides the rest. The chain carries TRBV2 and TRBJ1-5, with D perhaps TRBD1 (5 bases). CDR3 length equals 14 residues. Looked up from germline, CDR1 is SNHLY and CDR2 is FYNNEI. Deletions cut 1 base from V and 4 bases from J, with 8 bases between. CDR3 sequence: CASSEGQWNQPQHF. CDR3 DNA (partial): TGTGCCAGCAGTGAAGGACAGTGGAATCAGCCC.

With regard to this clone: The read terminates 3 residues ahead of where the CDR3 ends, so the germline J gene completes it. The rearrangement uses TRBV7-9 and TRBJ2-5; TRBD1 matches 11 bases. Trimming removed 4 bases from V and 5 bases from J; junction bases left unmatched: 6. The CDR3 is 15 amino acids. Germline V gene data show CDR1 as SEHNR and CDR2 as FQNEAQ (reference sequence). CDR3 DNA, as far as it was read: TGTGCCAGCAGCTGGGGGACAGGGGGAATGGAGACC. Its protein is CASSWGTGGMET. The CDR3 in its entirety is CASSWGTGGMETQYF.

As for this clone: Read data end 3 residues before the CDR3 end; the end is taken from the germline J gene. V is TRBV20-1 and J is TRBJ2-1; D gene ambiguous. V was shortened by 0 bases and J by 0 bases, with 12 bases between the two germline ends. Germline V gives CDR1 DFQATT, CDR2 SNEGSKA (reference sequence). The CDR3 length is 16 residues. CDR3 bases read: TGCAGTGCTAGAGATGAAACTTTCGACTCCTACAATGAG. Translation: CSARDETFDSYNE. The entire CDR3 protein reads CSARDETFDSYNEQFF.

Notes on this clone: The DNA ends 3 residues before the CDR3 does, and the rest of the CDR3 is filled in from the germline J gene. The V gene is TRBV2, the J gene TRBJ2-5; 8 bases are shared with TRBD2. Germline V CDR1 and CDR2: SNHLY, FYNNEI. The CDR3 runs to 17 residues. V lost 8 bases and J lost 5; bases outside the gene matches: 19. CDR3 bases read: TGTGCCAGCCGGTCCCCCGGGCGAGCGGGGGCAAGGGAGACC. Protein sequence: CASRSPGRAGARET. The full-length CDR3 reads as CASRSPGRAGARETQYF.

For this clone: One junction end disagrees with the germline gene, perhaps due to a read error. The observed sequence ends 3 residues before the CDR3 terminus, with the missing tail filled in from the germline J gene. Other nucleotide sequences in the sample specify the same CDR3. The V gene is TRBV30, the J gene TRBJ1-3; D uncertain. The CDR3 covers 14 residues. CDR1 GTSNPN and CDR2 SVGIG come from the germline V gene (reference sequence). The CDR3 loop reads CAWSGLGSGNTIYF. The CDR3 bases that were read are TGTGCCTGGAGTGGTCTGGGCTCTGGAAACACA.

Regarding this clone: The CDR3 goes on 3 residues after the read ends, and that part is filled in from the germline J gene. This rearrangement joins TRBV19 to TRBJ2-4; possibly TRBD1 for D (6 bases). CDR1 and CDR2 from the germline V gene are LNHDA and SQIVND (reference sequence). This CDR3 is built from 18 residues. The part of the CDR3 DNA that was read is TGTGCCAGTAGTAGCTCGTTTTCGAGGGGGAGATACAATCAGCCT. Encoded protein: CASSSSFSRGRYNQP. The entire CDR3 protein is CASSSSFSRGRYNQPQYF.

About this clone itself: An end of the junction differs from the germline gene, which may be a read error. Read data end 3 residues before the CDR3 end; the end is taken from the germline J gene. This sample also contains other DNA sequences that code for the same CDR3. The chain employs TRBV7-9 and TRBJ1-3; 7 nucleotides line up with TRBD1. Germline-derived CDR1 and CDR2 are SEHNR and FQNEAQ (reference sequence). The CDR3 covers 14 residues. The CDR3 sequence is CASSSDRVGNTIYF. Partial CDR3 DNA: TGTGCCAGCAGTTCCGACAGGGTCGGAAACACA.

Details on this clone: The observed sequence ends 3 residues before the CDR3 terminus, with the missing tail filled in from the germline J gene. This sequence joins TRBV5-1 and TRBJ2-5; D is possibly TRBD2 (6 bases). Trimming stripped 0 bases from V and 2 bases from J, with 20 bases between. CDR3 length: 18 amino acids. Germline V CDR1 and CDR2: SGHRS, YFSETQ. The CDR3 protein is CASSLVGSGSGLQETQYF. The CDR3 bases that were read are TGCGCCAGCAGCTTGGTAGGGTCGGGGAGCGGGCTACAAGAGACC.

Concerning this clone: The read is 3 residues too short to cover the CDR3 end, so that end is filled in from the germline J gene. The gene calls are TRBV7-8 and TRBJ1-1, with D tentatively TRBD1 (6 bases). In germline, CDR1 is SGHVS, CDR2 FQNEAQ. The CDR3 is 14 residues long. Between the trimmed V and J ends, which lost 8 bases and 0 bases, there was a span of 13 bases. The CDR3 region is CASGSGAMNTEAFF. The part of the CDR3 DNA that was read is TGTGCCAGCGGGTCAGGGGCCATGAACACTGAA.